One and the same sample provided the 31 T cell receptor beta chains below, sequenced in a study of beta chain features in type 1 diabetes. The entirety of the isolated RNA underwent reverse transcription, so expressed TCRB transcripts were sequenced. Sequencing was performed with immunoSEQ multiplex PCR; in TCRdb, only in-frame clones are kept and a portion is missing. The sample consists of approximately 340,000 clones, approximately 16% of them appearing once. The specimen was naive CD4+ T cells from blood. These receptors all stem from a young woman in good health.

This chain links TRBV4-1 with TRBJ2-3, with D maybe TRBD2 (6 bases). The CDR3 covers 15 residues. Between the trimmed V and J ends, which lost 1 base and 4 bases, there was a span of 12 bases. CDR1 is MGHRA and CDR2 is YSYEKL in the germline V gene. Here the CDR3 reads CASSQGAREPDTQYF. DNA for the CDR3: TGCGCCAGCAGCCAAGGGGCACGGGAGCCAGATACGCAGTATTTT.

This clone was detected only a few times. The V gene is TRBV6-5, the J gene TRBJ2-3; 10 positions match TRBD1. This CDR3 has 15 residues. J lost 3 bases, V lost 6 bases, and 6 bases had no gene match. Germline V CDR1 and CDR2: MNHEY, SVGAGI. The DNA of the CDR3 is TGTGCCAGCAGGAAACCGGGACAGGGGACAGATACGCAGTATTTT. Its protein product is CASRKPGQGTDTQYF.

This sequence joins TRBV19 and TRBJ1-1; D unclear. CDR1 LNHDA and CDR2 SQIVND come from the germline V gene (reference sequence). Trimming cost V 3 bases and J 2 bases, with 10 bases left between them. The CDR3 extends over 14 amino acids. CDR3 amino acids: CASSIYEGNTEAFF. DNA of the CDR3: TGTGCCAGTAGTATCTATGAGGGAAACACTGAAGCTTTCTTT. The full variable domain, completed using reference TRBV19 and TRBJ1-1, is DGGITQSPKYLFRKEGQNVTLSCEQNLNHDAMYWYRQDPGQGLRLIYYSQIVNDFQKGDIAEGYSVSREKKESFPLTVTSAQKNPTAFYLCASSIYEGNTEAFFGQGTRLTVV.

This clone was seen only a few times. CDR3 sequence: CSVKGPGTGISYEQYF. Here the CDR3 DNA reads TGCAGCGTGAAAGGGCCCGGGACAGGGATCTCCTACGAGCAGTACTTC. The J gene is TRBJ2-7, the V gene TRBV29-1; TRBD1 agrees at 9 bases. The CDR3 loop spans 16 amino acids. The V segment lost 6 bases and the J segment 0 bases; nucleotides outside the gene matches: 12. CDR1 and CDR2 (germline): SQVTM, ANQGSEA.

CDR3 amino acids: CASSLVTAETQYF. In DNA form, the CDR3 reads TGCGCCAGCAGCTTGGTGACTGCAGAGACCCAGTACTTC. The chain recombines TRBV5-1 with TRBJ2-5; D unclear. The CDR3 covers 13 residues. Deletions cut 0 bases from V and 4 bases from J, with 7 bases between. Germline V gene data show CDR1 as SGHRS and CDR2 as YFSETQ. Looking up the rest from reference TRBV5-1 and TRBJ2-5 gives the full variable domain: KAGVTQTPRYLIKTRGQQVTLSCSPISGHRSVSWYQQTPGQGLQFLFEYFSETQRNKGNFPGRFSGRQFSNSRSEMNVSTLELGDSALYLCASSLVTAETQYFGPGTRLLVL.

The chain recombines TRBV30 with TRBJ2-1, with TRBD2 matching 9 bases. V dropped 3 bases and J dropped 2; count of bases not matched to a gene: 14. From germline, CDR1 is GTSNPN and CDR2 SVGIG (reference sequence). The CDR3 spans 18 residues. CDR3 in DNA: TGTGCCTGGAGAGGGCAGGGCATTAGCGGGAGCGCCTACAATGAGCAGTTCTTC. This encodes CAWRGQGISGSAYNEQFF.

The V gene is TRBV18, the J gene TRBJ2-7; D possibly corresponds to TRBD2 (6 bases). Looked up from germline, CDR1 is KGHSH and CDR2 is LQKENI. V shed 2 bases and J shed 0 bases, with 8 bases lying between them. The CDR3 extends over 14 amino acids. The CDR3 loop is CASSPGGFSYEQYF. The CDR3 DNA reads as TGTGCCAGCTCACCAGGGGGGTTCTCCTACGAGCAGTACTTC.

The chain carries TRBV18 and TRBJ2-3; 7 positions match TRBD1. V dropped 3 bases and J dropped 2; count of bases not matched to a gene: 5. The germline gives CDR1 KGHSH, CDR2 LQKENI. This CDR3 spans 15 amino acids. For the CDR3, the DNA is TGTGCCAGCTCACCGGGACAGTTGAACACAGATACGCAGTATTTT. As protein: CASSPGQLNTDTQYF.

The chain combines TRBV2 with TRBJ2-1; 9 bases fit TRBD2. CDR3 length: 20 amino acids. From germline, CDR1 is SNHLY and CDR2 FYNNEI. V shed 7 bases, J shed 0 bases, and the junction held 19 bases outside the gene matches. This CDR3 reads CASKSPAEREVPSSYNEQFF. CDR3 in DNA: TGTGCCAGCAAAAGCCCTGCAGAGCGGGAGGTACCTAGCTCCTACAATGAGCAGTTCTTC.

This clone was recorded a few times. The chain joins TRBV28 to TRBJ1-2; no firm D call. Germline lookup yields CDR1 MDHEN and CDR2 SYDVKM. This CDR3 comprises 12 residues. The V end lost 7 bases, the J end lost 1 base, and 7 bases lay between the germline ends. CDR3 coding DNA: TGTGCCAGCACCAACAGTAACTATGGCTACACCTTC. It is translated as CASTNSNYGYTF.

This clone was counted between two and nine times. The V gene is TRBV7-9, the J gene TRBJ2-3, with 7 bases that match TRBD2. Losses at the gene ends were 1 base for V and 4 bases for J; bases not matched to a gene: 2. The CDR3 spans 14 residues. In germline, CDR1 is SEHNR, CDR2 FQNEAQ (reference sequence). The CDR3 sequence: CASSLVAGADTQYF. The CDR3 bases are TGTGCCAGCAGCTTAGTAGCGGGTGCAGATACGCAGTATTTT.

The CDR3 here is CASRRPGQYYNEQFF. CDR3 DNA sequence: TGTGCCAGTAGGCGGCCGGGACAGTACTACAATGAGCAGTTCTTC. The chain recombines TRBV19 with TRBJ2-1; 7 nucleotides match TRBD1. The CDR3 is made up of 15 amino acids. Germline-derived CDR1 and CDR2 are LNHDA and SQIVND (reference sequence). The V segment lost 6 bases and the J segment 3 bases; nucleotides outside the gene matches: 8.

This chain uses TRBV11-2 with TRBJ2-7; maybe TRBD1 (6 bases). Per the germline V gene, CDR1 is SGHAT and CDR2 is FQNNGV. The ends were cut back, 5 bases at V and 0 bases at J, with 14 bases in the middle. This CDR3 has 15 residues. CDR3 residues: CASSGRDTNSYEQYF. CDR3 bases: TGTGCCAGCAGCGGCCGGGACACAAACTCCTACGAGCAGTACTTC.

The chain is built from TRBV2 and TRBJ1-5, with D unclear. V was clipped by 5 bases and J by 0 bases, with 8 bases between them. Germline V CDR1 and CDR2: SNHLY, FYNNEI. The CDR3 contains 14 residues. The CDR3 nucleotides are TGTGCCAGCAGTCCCGACAATAGCAATCAGCCCCAGCATTTT. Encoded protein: CASSPDNSNQPQHF.

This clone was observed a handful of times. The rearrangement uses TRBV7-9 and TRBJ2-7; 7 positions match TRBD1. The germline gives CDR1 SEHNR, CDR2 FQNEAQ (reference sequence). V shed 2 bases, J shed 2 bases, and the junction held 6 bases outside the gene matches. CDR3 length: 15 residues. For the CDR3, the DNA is TGTGCCAGCAGCTTAACCCGGGACAGCCCCTACGAGCAGTACTTC. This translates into CASSLTRDSPYEQYF.

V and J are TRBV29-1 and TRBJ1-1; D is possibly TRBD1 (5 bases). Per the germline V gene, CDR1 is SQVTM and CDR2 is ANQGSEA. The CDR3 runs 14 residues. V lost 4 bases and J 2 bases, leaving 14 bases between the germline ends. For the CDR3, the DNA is TGCAGCGTTGCCGCAGGGAACCTCAACACTGAAGCTTTCTTT. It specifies CSVAAGNLNTEAFF. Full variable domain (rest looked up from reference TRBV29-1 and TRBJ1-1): SAVISQKPSRDICQRGTSLTIQCQVDSQVTMMFWYRQQPGQSLTLIATANQGSEATYESGFVIDKFPISRPNLTFSTLTVSNMSPEDSSIYLCSVAAGNLNTEAFFGQGTRLTVV.

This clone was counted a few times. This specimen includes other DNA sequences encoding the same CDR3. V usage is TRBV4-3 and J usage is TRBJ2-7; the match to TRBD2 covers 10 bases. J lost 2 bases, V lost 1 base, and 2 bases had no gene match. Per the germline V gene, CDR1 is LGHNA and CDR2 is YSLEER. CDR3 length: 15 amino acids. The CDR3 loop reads CASSQGLAGAYEQYF. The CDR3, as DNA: TGCGCCAGCAGCCAAGGGCTAGCGGGAGCCTACGAGCAGTACTTC.

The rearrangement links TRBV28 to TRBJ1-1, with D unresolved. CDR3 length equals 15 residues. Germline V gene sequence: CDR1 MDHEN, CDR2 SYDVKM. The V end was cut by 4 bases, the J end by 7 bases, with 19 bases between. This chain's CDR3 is CASSYPWGDSSEAFF. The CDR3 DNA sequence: TGTGCCAGCAGTTATCCGTGGGGAGATAGCAGTGAAGCTTTCTTT.

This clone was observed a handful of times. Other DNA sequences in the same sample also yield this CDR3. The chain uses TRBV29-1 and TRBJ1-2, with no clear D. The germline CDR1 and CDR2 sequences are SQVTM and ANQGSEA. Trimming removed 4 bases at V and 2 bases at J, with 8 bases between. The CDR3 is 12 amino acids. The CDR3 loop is CSVGPGNYGYTF. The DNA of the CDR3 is TGCAGCGTTGGGCCGGGAAACTATGGCTACACCTTC.

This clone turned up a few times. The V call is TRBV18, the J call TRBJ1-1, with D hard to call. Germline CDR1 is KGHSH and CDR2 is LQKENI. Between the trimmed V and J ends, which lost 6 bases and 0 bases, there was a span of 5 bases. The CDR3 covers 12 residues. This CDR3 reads CASSYMNTEAFF. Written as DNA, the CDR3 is TGTGCCAGCTCCTATATGAACACTGAAGCTTTCTTT.

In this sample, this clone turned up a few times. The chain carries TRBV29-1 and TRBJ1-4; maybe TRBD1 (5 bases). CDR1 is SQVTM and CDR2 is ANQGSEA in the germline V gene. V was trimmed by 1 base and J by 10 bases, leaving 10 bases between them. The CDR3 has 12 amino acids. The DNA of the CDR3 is TGCAGCGTTGAAGGCAGGGAGGGAAAACTGTTTTTT. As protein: CSVEGREGKLFF.

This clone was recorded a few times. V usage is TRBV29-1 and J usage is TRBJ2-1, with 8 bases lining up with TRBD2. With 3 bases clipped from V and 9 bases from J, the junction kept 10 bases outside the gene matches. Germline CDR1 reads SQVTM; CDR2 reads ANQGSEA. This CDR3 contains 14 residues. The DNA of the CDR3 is TGCAGCGTTGAGAGGGGAGCGGGAGAGAGTGAGCAGTTCTTC. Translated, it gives CSVERGAGESEQFF.

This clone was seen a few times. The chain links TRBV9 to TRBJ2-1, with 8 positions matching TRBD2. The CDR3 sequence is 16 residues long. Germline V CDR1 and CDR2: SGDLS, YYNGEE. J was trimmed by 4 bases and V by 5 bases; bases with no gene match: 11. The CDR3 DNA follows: TGTGCCAGCAGTAAACCCGGGACTAGGGTTTACAATGAGCAGTTCTTC. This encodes CASSKPGTRVYNEQFF.

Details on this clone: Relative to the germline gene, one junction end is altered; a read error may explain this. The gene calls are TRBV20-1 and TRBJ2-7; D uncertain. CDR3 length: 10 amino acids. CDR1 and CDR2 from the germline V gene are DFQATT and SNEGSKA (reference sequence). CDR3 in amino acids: CSARDEANHF. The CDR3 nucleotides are TGCAGTGCTAGAGATGAGGCAAACCACTTC.

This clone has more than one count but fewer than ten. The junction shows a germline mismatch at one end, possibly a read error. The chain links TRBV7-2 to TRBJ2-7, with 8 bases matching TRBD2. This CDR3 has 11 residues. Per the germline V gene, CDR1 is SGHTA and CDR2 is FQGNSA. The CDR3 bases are TGTGCCAGCAGCAACCGACTAGCGAGGCACTTC. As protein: CASSNRLARHF.

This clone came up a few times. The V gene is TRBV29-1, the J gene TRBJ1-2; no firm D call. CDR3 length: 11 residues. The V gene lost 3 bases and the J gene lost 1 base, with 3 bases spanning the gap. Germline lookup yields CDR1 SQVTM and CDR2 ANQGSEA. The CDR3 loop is CSVDHNYGYTF. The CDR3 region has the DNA TGCAGCGTTGACCATAACTATGGCTACACCTTC.

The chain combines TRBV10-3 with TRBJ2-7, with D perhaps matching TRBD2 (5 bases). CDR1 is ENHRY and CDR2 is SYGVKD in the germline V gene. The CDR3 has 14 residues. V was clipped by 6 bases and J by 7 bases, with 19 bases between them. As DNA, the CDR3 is TGTGCCATCAGGGACTCAAAGAACCTCGGGGAGCAGTACTTC. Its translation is CAIRDSKNLGEQYF.

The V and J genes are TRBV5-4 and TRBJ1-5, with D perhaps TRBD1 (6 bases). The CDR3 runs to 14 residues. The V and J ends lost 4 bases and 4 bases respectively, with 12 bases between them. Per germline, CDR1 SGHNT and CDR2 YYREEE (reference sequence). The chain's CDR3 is CASSIQGWNQPQHF. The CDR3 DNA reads TGTGCCAGCAGCATTCAGGGGTGGAATCAGCCCCAGCATTTT.

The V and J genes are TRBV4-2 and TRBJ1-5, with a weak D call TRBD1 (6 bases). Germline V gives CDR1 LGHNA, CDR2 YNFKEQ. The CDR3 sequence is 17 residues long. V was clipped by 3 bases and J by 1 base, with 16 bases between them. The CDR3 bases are TGTGCCAGCAGCCAGGGGAATTCAGGGGTGAGCAATCAGCCCCAGCATTTT. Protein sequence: CASSQGNSGVSNQPQHF.

CDR3 bases: TGTGCCAGCAGTTTGCTAGCGGAATACAATGAGCAGTTCTTC. The encoded protein is CASSLLAEYNEQFF. The V call is TRBV28, the J call TRBJ2-1, with 7 bases matching TRBD2. Germline CDR1 reads MDHEN; CDR2 reads SYDVKM. There are 14 residues in the CDR3. V was clipped by 3 bases and J by 4 bases; unmatched bases: 3.

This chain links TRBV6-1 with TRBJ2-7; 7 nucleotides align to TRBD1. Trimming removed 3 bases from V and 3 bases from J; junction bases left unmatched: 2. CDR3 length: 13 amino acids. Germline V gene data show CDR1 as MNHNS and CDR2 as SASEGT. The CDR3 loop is CASSDNRGYEQYF. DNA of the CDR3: TGTGCCAGCAGTGATAACAGGGGCTACGAGCAGTACTTC.